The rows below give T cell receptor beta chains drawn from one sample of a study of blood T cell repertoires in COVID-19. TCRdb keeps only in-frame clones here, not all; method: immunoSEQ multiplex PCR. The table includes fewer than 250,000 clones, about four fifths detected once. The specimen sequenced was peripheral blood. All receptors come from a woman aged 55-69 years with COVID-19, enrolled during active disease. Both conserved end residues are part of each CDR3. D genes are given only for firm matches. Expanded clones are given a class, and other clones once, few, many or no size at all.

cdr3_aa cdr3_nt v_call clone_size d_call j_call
CASSQAGNTEAFF TGTGCCAGCAGCCAAGCGGGGAACACTGAAGCTTTCTTT TRBV3-1/TRBV3-2 once - TRBJ1-1
CASSMGSSSNEQFF TGCGCCAGCAGCATGGGAAGTAGCAGCAATGAGCAGTTCTTC TRBV5-1 - - TRBJ2-1
CASSGEGDTQYF TGTGCCAGCAGCGGAGAGGGCGATACGCAGTATTTT TRBV9 few - TRBJ2-3
CASSRKTGNTEAFF TGTGCCAGCAGCCGAAAGACAGGGAACACTGAAGCTTTCTTT TRBV3-1/TRBV3-2 - - TRBJ1-1
CASSPDSYYGYTF TGTGCCAGCAGCCCCGACAGCTACTATGGCTACACCTTC TRBV12-3/TRBV12-4 few - TRBJ1-2
CASSKLEVYNQPQHF TGTGCCAGCAGCAAATTAGAGGTCTATAATCAGCCCCAGCATTTT TRBV21-1 few - TRBJ1-5
CASSPQGAGNTIYF TGTGCCAGCTCACCGCAGGGGGCCGGAAACACCATATATTTT TRBV18 - TRBD1 TRBJ1-3
CASRNRGSYNEQFF TGTGCCAGTCGGAACCGGGGCTCCTACAATGAGCAGTTCTTC TRBV19 - - TRBJ2-1
CASTFRGGDGEQFF TGTGCCAGCACCTTTCGGGGGGGGGACGGTGAGCAGTTCTTC TRBV2 - TRBD2 TRBJ2-1
CASSTRGLEGTDTQYF TGTGCCAGCAGCACTCGAGGGCTAGAAGGCACAGATACGCAGTATTTT TRBV21-1 - - TRBJ2-3
CASSYRDSFYEQYF TGTGCCAGCAGCTACCGGGACTCCTTTTACGAGCAGTACTTC TRBV9 - - TRBJ2-7
CASSRQDGQPQHF TGTGCCAGTAGCCGACAGGACGGTCAGCCCCAGCATTTT TRBV19 few - TRBJ1-5
CASSSREVGNQPQHF TGTGCCAGTAGCTCCAGGGAGGTGGGCAATCAGCCCCAGCATTTT TRBV19 - - TRBJ1-5
CASGDGGNNQPQHF TGTGCCAGCGGGGACGGGGGGAACAATCAGCCCCAGCATTTT TRBV28 - - TRBJ1-5
CASSLDTGSNQPQHF TGCGCCAGCAGCTTGGATACGGGAAGCAATCAGCCCCAGCATTTT TRBV5-1 - - TRBJ1-5
CASKHKTGSNQPQHF TGTGCCAGCAAACACAAGACAGGTAGCAATCAGCCCCAGCATTTT TRBV6-1 - - TRBJ1-5
CAWTKQAAGYEQYF TGTGCCTGGACAAAACAGGCGGCAGGCTACGAGCAGTACTTC TRBV30 - - TRBJ2-7
CASSSGGQINEKLFF TGTGCCAGCAGCTCCGGAGGACAGATTAATGAAAAACTGTTTTTT TRBV7-9 - - TRBJ1-4
CASRTLAGGTSGELFF TGTGCCAGTAGGACACTAGCGGGAGGGACATCGGGGGAGCTGTTTTTT TRBV19 once TRBD2 TRBJ2-2
CASSLTSGRHFNTGELFF TGTGCCAGCAGCCTCACTAGCGGGAGGCACTTTAACACCGGGGAGCTGTTTTTT TRBV9 - TRBD2 TRBJ2-2
CASSPATGSRNEQFF TGTGCCAGCAGCCCCGCGACAGGGTCGCGGAATGAGCAGTTCTTC TRBV3-1/TRBV3-2 - TRBD1 TRBJ2-1
CASSPPRGADTQYF TGTGCCAGTAGTCCCCCTCGGGGGGCAGATACGCAGTATTTT TRBV19 once TRBD2 TRBJ2-3
CASVEDQGTVNYGYTF TGTGCCAGCGTTGAAGATCAGGGGACGGTTAACTATGGCTACACCTTC TRBV28 few - TRBJ1-2
CASSLPIVAGKEETQYF TGTGCCAGCAGCTTGCCCATTGTGGCGGGTAAAGAAGAGACCCAGTACTTC TRBV5-4 - - TRBJ2-5
CASSEFKGTGEEKLFF TGTGCCAGCAGTGAATTTAAAGGGACAGGGGAAGAAAAACTGTTTTTT TRBV6-1 once TRBD1 TRBJ1-4
CASSWTGTGGPETQYF TGTGCCAGCAGCTGGACCGGGACAGGGGGTCCCGAGACCCAGTACTTC TRBV7-2 - TRBD1 TRBJ2-5
CASSPRTSGVSTDTQYF TGTGCCAGTAGCCCTCGGACTAGCGGGGTTAGCACAGATACGCAGTATTTT TRBV19 once TRBD2 TRBJ2-3
CASTPLRETGYTF TGTGCCAGCACCCCCTTACGGGAAACCGGCTACACCTTC TRBV28 - - TRBJ1-2
CASSQAGGRAIGELFF TGTGCCAGCAGCCAAGCCGGCGGGAGGGCCATCGGGGAGCTGTTTTTT TRBV4-2 once TRBD2 TRBJ2-2
CASSDLTSEEQFF TGTGCCAGCAGCGATCTGACTAGCGAGGAGCAGTTCTTC TRBV7-2 - TRBD2 TRBJ2-1
CASSLAGRGETQYF TGCGCCAGCAGCTTGGCGGGGAGAGGGGAGACCCAGTACTTC TRBV5-1 - - TRBJ2-5
CASSLAGGWGEQYF TGTGCCAGCAGCTTAGCGGGAGGATGGGGGGAGCAGTACTTC TRBV11-2 few TRBD2 TRBJ2-7
CASSSGHYTGELFF TGTGCCAGCAGCTCGGGACACTACACCGGGGAGCTGTTTTTT TRBV7-3 - - TRBJ2-2
CASREDSGNTIYF TGTGCCAGCAGAGAGGACAGTGGAAACACCATATATTTT TRBV6-5 - - TRBJ1-3
CASRWAGLIGDSPLHF TGTGCCAGCAGATGGGCAGGACTGATTGGAGACTCACCCCTCCACTTT TRBV7-2 many - TRBJ1-6
CASSELAIEQNEQFF TGTGCCAGCAGTGAGCTAGCGATCGAGCAGAATGAGCAGTTCTTC TRBV25-1 - - TRBJ2-1
CAWDTGRDQPQHF TGTGCCTGGGATACAGGGCGTGATCAGCCCCAGCATTTT TRBV30 once - TRBJ1-5
CASSLLSSGRAYEQFF TGTGCCAGCAGTTTGCTCTCTAGCGGGAGGGCATATGAGCAGTTCTTC TRBV28 - TRBD2 TRBJ2-1
CASSYSESSNQPQHF TGTGCCAGCAGTTACTCAGAGTCCAGCAATCAGCCCCAGCATTTT TRBV6-2/TRBV6-3 - - TRBJ1-5
CASSQASTGELFF TGTGCCAGCAGCCAAGCTAGCACCGGGGAGCTGTTTTTT TRBV3-1/TRBV3-2 - - TRBJ2-2
CASSPGISNTGELFF TGTGCCAGTAGTCCGGGAATCTCGAACACCGGGGAGCTGTTTTTT TRBV19 - - TRBJ2-2
CASSHPGQGTEAFF TGTGCCAGCAGCCATCCGGGACAGGGTACTGAAGCTTTCTTT TRBV5-5 - TRBD1 TRBJ1-1
CASTIGGGANYGYTF TGTGCCAGCACCATCGGTGGGGGCGCTAACTATGGCTACACCTTC TRBV6-5 - - TRBJ1-2
CSVGHSWGGGRSYEQYF TGCAGCGTTGGCCATTCGTGGGGAGGCGGGAGGTCCTACGAGCAGTACTTC TRBV29-1 - TRBD2 TRBJ2-7
CASSLGHITDTQYF TGTGCCAGCAGCCTAGGACACATCACAGATACGCAGTATTTT TRBV5-4 few - TRBJ2-3
CASSFGAAIGNTIYF TGTGCCAGCAGCTTCGGTGCGGCTATCGGAAACACCATATATTTT TRBV5-8 - - TRBJ1-3
CASSPTGQPNSPLHF TGCGCCAGCAGCCCGACGGGACAGCCAAATTCACCCCTCCACTTT TRBV5-1 - TRBD1 TRBJ1-6
CASSQVTKRDTQYF TGTGCCAGCAGCCAAGTTACTAAAAGAGATACGCAGTATTTT TRBV3-1/TRBV3-2 - - TRBJ2-3